This TCR beta chain is drawn from a study of T-cell reconstitution after alpha-beta-depleted transplantation in children (dated by TCRdb to about 2016). Turning to the overall study: T-cell immune reconstitution after TCRalphabeta/CD19-depleted allogeneic hematopoietic cell transplantation in children was quantitatively tracked in the study by means of TCR repertoire profiling. What the study reported, not specific to this receptor: In some patients, high TCRbeta diversity at day 60 was attributed to recipient T cells and intrathymic progenitors that had survived conditioning. Hyperexpanded clone frequencies declined over subsequent months; after one year, T-cell counts and TCRbeta diversity were mostly attributed to newly produced T cells. Apparently early alphabetaT-cell count recovery about two months after transplant reportedly relied on only several hundred rapidly expanded clones derived from non-depleted graft cells.

The CDR3 spans 15 residues, from the cysteine through the phenylalanine. Only the CDR3 part of the read is kept: 45 bases, read in frame from the first base. CDR1 and CDR2, per the germline V gene, are MNHEY and SVGAGI. Trimming removed 2 bases from V and 6 bases from J; the gene matches leave 4 bases unexplained. The method was PCR. The sample was run on an Illumina HiSeq 2500. Molecular barcoding was employed in the preparation of TCR libraries, with unique molecular identifiers being used to normalize TCRbeta repertoire quantification. Through fastp at Q25 and MiXCR, TCRdb rebuilt clones from the public reads, retaining in-frame beta chains. Each CDR3 protein gets just one entry, which takes the most common genes and DNA from the rows behind it. The sample table lists more than 200,000 distinct CDR3 sequences, approximately 8.4% of them with a count of one. Roughly a third of the sample is in the top ten clones.

Points on this clonotype: There is no known antigen for this receptor. Base qualities are not recorded, but no much larger clone differs from it by a single base.

According to the study, the label for this sample's treatment or condition signals: allogeneic hematopoietic cell transplantation with graft depleted of TCRalphabeta T cells and CD19 B cells. The transplant recipients were children given TCRalphabeta/CD19-depleted allogeneic hematopoietic cell grafts. This TCR was sampled from a male patient under 10 years old who had a stem cell transplant for acute myeloid leukemia, so the T cells may come from the graft donor. The V and J genes are TRBV6-5 and TRBJ2-3, and 11 junction bases match TRBD1. The specimen comprised PBMCs, mostly from graft donor cells, sampled 360 days after TCRalphabeta/CD19-depleted stem cell transplant. The CDR3 reads CASSYRDRGIDTQYF. The nucleotides read TGTGCCAGCAGTTACCGGGACAGGGGGATCGATACGCAGTATTTT.